This T cell receptor beta chain was profiled in a study of blood T cells in healthy people across ages. Regarding the study as a whole: Strongly correlated with naive T cell percentage was TCR beta diversity.

A J-beta primer mix and a sample-barcoded 5' primer were used in a second PCR of roughly 7 to 12 cycles. Unique molecular identifiers of 12 random nucleotides labeled each cDNA. TCRdb reprocessed the 5' RACE reads via MiXCR and lists one record per CDR3 protein. This table holds 600,000 or so distinct CDR3 sequences, under 30% found once. The CDR3 is made up of 15 amino acids. The V end lost 1 base, the J end lost 5 bases, and 17 bases lay between the germline ends. Germline V gives CDR1 DFQATT, CDR2 SNEGSKA (reference sequence). Peripheral blood was drawn, 7.5 to 10 milliliters per donor. This clonotype was detected ten times or more. Its antigen is as yet unknown.

This receptor was identified in an elderly woman in good health. Sequencing was done on a sample of blood. The chain uses TRBV20-1 and TRBJ2-5; D remains ambiguous. CDR3 DNA: TGCAGTGCTAGAGGCCTCACGGAGTTCCCCGAGACCCAGTACTTC. Protein product: CSARGLTEFPETQYF.